These 27 T cell receptor beta chains were sequenced from one sample in a study of T-cell memory formation after mild COVID-19. TCRdb fed the 5' RACE reads into MiXCR, producing one record per CDR3 protein. The sample carries about 200,000 distinct CDR3 sequences, over 9.5% recorded once. The sequencing input was PBMCs or a T cell subset sorted from them (not recorded which). The receptors stem from a man younger than 30 who had mild COVID-19 (a few samples of this study predate the infection). Cell type and time point are not known.

This clonotype was counted a few times. The chain combines TRBV5-1 with TRBJ2-1, with D perhaps matching TRBD2 (6 bases). The germline V gene encodes CDR1 SGHRS and CDR2 YFSETQ. Trimming pared 0 bases from V and 10 bases from J, leaving 14 bases between. The CDR3 contains 14 residues. In nucleotides, the CDR3 is TGCGCCAGCAGCTTGGCTAGCGCGGAGGGGGAGCAGTTCTTC. Translation gives CASSLASAEGEQFF.

This clonotype was seen a single time. Relative to the germline gene, one junction end is altered; a read error may explain this. This chain links TRBV7-9 with TRBJ1-1; 9 bases map to TRBD1. CDR3 size: 15 residues. The germline CDR1 and CDR2 sequences are SEHNR and FQNEAQ (reference sequence). In DNA, the CDR3 is TGTTCCAGCAGCCCGACAGGGGGAGCGGTGACTGAAGCTTTCTTT. It translates to CSSSPTGGAVTEAFF. Supplemented by reference TRBV7-9 and TRBJ1-1, the full variable domain reads DTGVSQNPRHKITKRGQNVTFRCDPISEHNRLYWYRQTLGQGPEFLTYFQNEAQLEKSRLLSDRFSAERPKGSFSTLEIQRTEQGDSAMYLCSSSPTGGAVTEAFFGQGTRLTVV.

In its sample, this clonotype was seen many times. The V call is TRBV4-3, the J call TRBJ2-1, with D possibly being TRBD2 (6 bases). The germline gives CDR1 LGHNA, CDR2 YSLEER. The CDR3 is 13 amino acids. With 0 bases removed from V and 9 bases from J, the gap between germline ends came to 9 bases. CDR3 sequence reads: CASSQDRGAEQFF. The CDR3, as DNA: TGCGCCAGCAGCCAAGATCGCGGGGCTGAGCAGTTCTTC.

This clonotype was seen only a few times. The rearrangement joins TRBV10-3 to TRBJ1-5; D is unresolved. This CDR3 region has 13 residues. V lost 7 bases and J lost 1, with 8 bases in between. CDR1 is ENHRY, CDR2 SYGVKD, per germline. The CDR3 region has the DNA TGTGCCATCACGGCAGAGAGCAATCAGCCCCAGCATTTT. Its protein product is CAITAESNQPQHF.

The chain carries TRBV27 and TRBJ2-1, with 9 bases lining up with TRBD1. The germline CDR1 and CDR2 sequences are MNHEY and SMNVEV (reference sequence). The CDR3 is 18 residues long. V trimming: 2 bases; J trimming: 12 bases; junction bases outside the gene matches: 20. This chain's CDR3 is CASSLISHGTGFEHGQFF. DNA of the CDR3: TGTGCCAGCAGTTTAATTTCTCACGGGACAGGGTTTGAACACGGGCAGTTCTTC.

This clonotype was seen ten or more times. The chain recombines TRBV6-2 or TRBV6-3 with TRBJ2-5; 9 positions match TRBD2. V lost 2 bases, J lost 5 bases, and 6 bases stayed unmatched. The length of the CDR3 is 15 residues. From germline, CDR1 is MNHEY and CDR2 SVGEGT. CDR3 loop: CASSYDASGAETQYF. As DNA, the CDR3 is TGTGCCAGCAGTTACGACGCTAGCGGGGCTGAGACCCAGTACTTC.

This clonotype was counted ten times or more. This chain uses TRBV6-2 or TRBV6-3 with TRBJ2-1; D may be TRBD2 (6 bases). This CDR3 is 15 amino acids long. Germline V CDR1 and CDR2: MNHEY, SVGEGT. Deletions cut 6 bases from V and 8 bases from J, with 20 bases between. In nucleotides, the CDR3 is TGTGCCAGCAGCTTGAATCCCGACTGGGGGGATGAGCAGTTCTTC. This gives the protein CASSLNPDWGDEQFF.

This clonotype was recorded at least ten times. The genes are TRBV20-1 and TRBJ2-7; D is perhaps TRBD2 (6 bases). Germline V gene lookup returns CDR1 DFQATT and CDR2 SNEGSKA (reference sequence). The CDR3 sequence is 14 residues long. Trimming took 3 bases from V and 0 from J, leaving 12 bases between them. The CDR3 spells CSASGGLSSYEQYV. CDR3 DNA: TGCAGTGCTAGCGGGGGTCTGAGCTCCTACGAGCAGTACGTC.

The chain is built from TRBV9 and TRBJ1-6; D perhaps matches TRBD1 (5 bases). CDR3 size: 14 residues. With 3 bases removed from V and 10 bases from J, the gap between germline ends came to 14 bases. The V gene's germline CDR1 is SGDLS and CDR2 YYNGEE. The CDR3 here is CASSGGRTSSPLHF. CDR3 nucleotides: TGTGCCAGCAGCGGGGGCCGAACCTCATCACCCCTCCACTTT.

This clonotype was seen many times. The rearrangement uses TRBV3-1 and TRBJ1-4; unclear D gene. With 0 bases removed from V and 4 bases from J, the gap between germline ends came to 6 bases. This CDR3 is 14 amino acids long. Germline CDR1 and CDR2: LGHDT and YNNKEL (reference sequence). CDR3 in amino acids: CASSQDRVNEKLFF. CDR3 sequence (DNA): TGTGCCAGCAGCCAAGATCGGGTTAATGAAAAACTGTTTTTT.

This clonotype was counted between two and nine times. This chain links TRBV3-1 with TRBJ2-1; tentative D call: TRBD1 (5 bases). Germline values: CDR1 LGHDT, CDR2 YNNKEL (reference sequence). The CDR3 is 12 amino acids. V was pared by 1 base and J by 11 bases, with 9 bases between. The CDR3 sequence: CASSQGDRKQFF. As DNA, the CDR3 is TGTGCCAGCAGCCAAGGTGACAGAAAGCAGTTCTTC.

The genes are TRBV7-2 and TRBJ1-6, with no clear D. Germline values: CDR1 SGHTA, CDR2 FQGNSA. V lost 5 bases to trimming and J lost 4 bases, with 9 bases between them. There are 14 residues in the CDR3. The CDR3 DNA reads as TGTGCCAGCAGCCGCCTGGGGTATAATTCACCCCTCCACTTT. It translates to CASSRLGYNSPLHF.

The sample holds a few counts of this clonotype. This chain connects TRBV12-3 or TRBV12-4 to TRBJ1-6; D is undetermined. This CDR3 has 13 residues. Trimming removed 5 bases from V and 10 bases from J, with 12 bases in between. The CDR3 sequence: CASSATRVSPLHF. The DNA of the CDR3 is TGTGCCAGCAGTGCCACCCGGGTCTCACCCCTCCACTTT.

V gene TRBV20-1 combines with J gene TRBJ2-7; D gene unclear. Germline V lookup: CDR1 DFQATT, CDR2 SNEGSKA (reference sequence). Trimming stripped 7 bases from V and 2 bases from J, with 12 bases between. There are 12 residues in the CDR3. CDR3 DNA sequence: TGCAGTGTTTCCTCCCGAACCTACGAGCAGTACTTC. It encodes CSVSSRTYEQYF.

DNA of the CDR3: TGTGCCAGCAGCACCCGGCGGGGGCTACTCTACGAGCAGTACTTC. As protein: CASSTRRGLLYEQYF. The V gene is TRBV13, the J gene TRBJ2-7; weak D call: TRBD2 (7 bases). CDR3 length: 15 residues. Germline V lookup: CDR1 PRHDT, CDR2 FYEKMQ (reference sequence). Trimming left V 5 bases short and J 3 bases short, with 17 bases between.

The rearrangement joins TRBV15 to TRBJ2-2, with D possibly being TRBD2 (5 bases). In germline, CDR1 is LNHNV, CDR2 YYDKDF (reference sequence). Trimming shortened V by 1 base and J by 4 bases, and 10 bases separated the two germline ends. CDR3 size: 15 residues. CDR3 loop: CATSRVGGVTGELFF. CDR3 nucleotide sequence: TGTGCCACCAGCAGAGTCGGAGGAGTCACCGGGGAGCTGTTTTTT.

This clonotype occurred a few times. The chain employs TRBV3-1 and TRBJ2-7; D gene ambiguous. The CDR3 contains 12 residues. Trimming removed 0 bases from V and 3 bases from J, with 3 bases in between. CDR1 is LGHDT, CDR2 YNNKEL, per germline (reference sequence). CDR3 sequence reads: CASSQDLYEQYF. In nucleotides, the CDR3 is TGTGCCAGCAGCCAAGATCTCTACGAGCAGTACTTC.

V and J are TRBV7-9 and TRBJ2-3; the match to TRBD2 covers 14 bases. The CDR3 has 17 amino acids. V shed 7 bases, J shed 1 base, and the junction held 7 bases outside the gene matches. Germline assignment: CDR1 SEHNR and CDR2 FQNEAQ (reference sequence). CDR3 region: CASTRSGLAGGTDTQYF. Written as DNA, the CDR3 is TGTGCCAGCACCCGGTCGGGACTAGCGGGGGGCACAGATACGCAGTATTTT.

The chain uses TRBV24-1 and TRBJ2-1; possibly TRBD1 for D (5 bases). V was shortened by 3 bases and J by 12 bases, with 11 bases between the two germline ends. This CDR3 comprises 12 residues. CDR1 is KGHDR and CDR2 is SFDVKD in the germline V gene. CDR3 sequence reads: CATSDTTDLQFF. DNA of the CDR3: TGTGCCACCAGTGATACGACAGACCTGCAGTTCTTC.

This clonotype was seen more than once but under ten times. The chain employs TRBV9 and TRBJ1-5, with D hard to call. The germline V gene encodes CDR1 SGDLS and CDR2 YYNGEE. V lost 2 bases and J lost 0, with 12 bases in between. The CDR3 runs to 16 residues. CDR3 DNA: TGTGCCAGCAGCGTGGGCAGACGGCTTAGCAATCAGCCCCAGCATTTT. This encodes CASSVGRRLSNQPQHF.

This clonotype was counted many times. The chain combines TRBV24-1 with TRBJ2-1; possibly TRBD1 for D (6 bases). Germline CDR1 reads KGHDR; CDR2 reads SFDVKD. CDR3 size: 19 residues. V gave up 2 bases and J gave up 0 bases, with 19 bases separating them. The DNA for the CDR3 is TGTGCCACCAGTGATTGGGACACCAAAGCTCAAAGCTCCTACAATGAGCAGTTCTTC. Residues: CATSDWDTKAQSSYNEQFF.

Only a few counts were recorded for this clonotype. V usage is TRBV20-1 and J usage is TRBJ1-2; 7 nucleotides align to TRBD1. The trim removed 5 bases at V and 4 bases at J, leaving 7 bases unmatched. This CDR3 has 13 residues. Germline CDR1 reads DFQATT; CDR2 reads SNEGSKA (reference sequence). CDR3 amino acids: CSAGDSGFYGYTF. The CDR3 DNA is TGCAGTGCTGGGGACAGTGGCTTCTATGGCTACACCTTC.

Details on this clonotype: This may stem from a read error, because a much larger clone lies one nucleotide away. The CDR3 DNA follows: TGCGACAGCAGCCAAGAGGTATTCCAGACCCAGTACTTC. Translating it yields CDSSQEVFQTQYF. The rearrangement uses TRBV4-3 and TRBJ2-5; D uncertain. The CDR3 totals 13 residues. Germline V CDR1 and CDR2: LGHNA, YSLEER.

In this sample, this clonotype turned up a few times. The chain combines TRBV25-1 with TRBJ2-2; 7 nucleotides line up with TRBD2. The CDR3 length is 14 residues. V lost 4 bases, J lost 5 bases, and 4 bases stayed unmatched. Germline lookup yields CDR1 MGHDK and CDR2 SYGVNS. This chain's CDR3 is CASSASLATGELFF. Written as DNA, the CDR3 is TGTGCCAGCAGTGCCTCACTAGCGACCGGGGAGCTGTTTTTT.

The rearrangement links TRBV7-3 to TRBJ1-1; 8 bases align to TRBD1. The germline V gene has CDR1 SGHTA and CDR2 FQGTGA. Trimming at V came to 6 bases and at J to 1 base, leaving 10 bases not matched to a gene. The CDR3 runs 16 residues. CDR3 DNA sequence: TGTGCCAGCAGGGTCGAGACAGGGGCATCGAACACTGAAGCTTTCTTT. Protein product: CASRVETGASNTEAFF.

This clonotype occurred many times. The chain combines TRBV4-3 with TRBJ2-5; either TRBD1 or TRBD2 may supply D (5 bases each). This CDR3 comprises 16 residues. Trimming removed 0 bases at V and 5 bases at J, with 16 bases between. The germline gives CDR1 LGHNA, CDR2 YSLEER. CDR3 DNA sequence: TGCGCCAGCAGCCAAGATGGTCGGGGCAGGGAGGAGACCCAGTACTTC. It yields the protein CASSQDGRGREETQYF.

This clonotype was observed at least ten times. This CDR3 reads CASSLAVEDTQYF. DNA of the CDR3: TGCGCCAGCAGCTTGGCCGTCGAAGATACGCAGTATTTT. The J gene is TRBJ2-3, the V gene TRBV5-1; no reliable D call. The CDR3 covers 13 residues. V lost 0 bases and J lost 5, with 7 bases in between. CDR1 and CDR2 (germline): SGHRS, YFSETQ. The entire variable domain, with the rest obtained from reference TRBV5-1 and TRBJ2-3, is as follows: KAGVTQTPRYLIKTRGQQVTLSCSPISGHRSVSWYQQTPGQGLQFLFEYFSETQRNKGNFPGRFSGRQFSNSRSEMNVSTLELGDSALYLCASSLAVEDTQYFGPGTRLTVL.